The 31 T cell receptor beta chains listed next were all sequenced from one sample in a study of T cells in Graves' hyperthyroidism and ophthalmopathy (dated by TCRdb to the late 2010s). The library came from multiplex PCR. Sequenced using an Illumina HiSeq 2000. The TCR beta CDR3 regions were amplified from RNA transcripts. The TCR CDR3 was subjected to a first round of RT-PCR using the HTBI primer set and the Qiagen OneStep RT-PCR kit. TCRdb trimmed the raw reads at Q25, called clones with MiXCR and kept productive beta chains. Each entry merges the rows of one CDR3 protein and shows their most common DNA and genes. This sample comprises about half a million distinct CDR3 sequences, roughly 24% of them detected only once. In total, the top ten clones hold around 10% of the sample. The specimen sequenced was blood. The receptors were gathered from a woman in her twenties or thirties with Graves' ophthalmopathy.

The V gene is TRBV29-1, the J gene TRBJ2-5; no clear D. This CDR3 spans 11 amino acids. V lost 4 bases to trimming and J lost 5 bases, with 8 bases between them. Germline CDR1 reads SQVTM; CDR2 reads ANQGSEA. The CDR3 coding sequence is TGCAGCGTTGGTCCCGACGAGACCCAGTACTTC. This gives the protein CSVGPDETQYF.

The rearrangement joins TRBV6-1 to TRBJ1-1; 7 nucleotides match TRBD1. Per the germline V gene, CDR1 is MNHNS and CDR2 is SASEGT. The CDR3 sequence is 15 residues long. After removal of 6 bases from V and 1 base from J, the junction contained 8 bases not matched to a gene. CDR3 sequence: CASRESGQRNTEAFF. For the CDR3, the DNA is TGTGCCAGCAGAGAATCGGGACAGCGGAACACTGAAGCTTTCTTT.

The sample holds many counts of this clonotype. The V and J genes are TRBV11-2 and TRBJ1-3; perhaps TRBD1 as D (6 bases). V gave up 3 bases and J gave up 0 bases, with 9 bases separating them. CDR3 size: 15 residues. Germline V gene lookup returns CDR1 SGHAT and CDR2 FQNNGV. The CDR3 spells CASSFSGASGNTIYF. The DNA of the CDR3 is TGTGCCAGCAGCTTCTCAGGGGCCTCTGGAAACACCATATATTTT.

CDR3 sequence: CASSLAQVYEQYF. In DNA, the CDR3 is TGTGCCAGCAGCTTAGCGCAGGTGTACGAGCAGTACTTC. This chain links TRBV7-9 with TRBJ2-7; D is unclear. CDR1 and CDR2 from the germline V gene are SEHNR and FQNEAQ (reference sequence). The CDR3 totals 13 residues. V dropped 0 bases and J dropped 4 bases, with 7 bases sitting between them.

This clonotype came up many times. The V and J genes are TRBV11-2 and TRBJ1-1, with no clear D. Deletions cut 0 bases from V and 0 bases from J, with 8 bases between. Germline V gene data show CDR1 as SGHAT and CDR2 as FQNNGV. CDR3 size: 15 residues. CDR3 amino acids: CASSLELWMNTEAFF. DNA of the CDR3: TGTGCCAGCAGCTTAGAGCTGTGGATGAACACTGAAGCTTTCTTT.

CDR3 DNA sequence: TGTGCCAGCAGCTTATGGGACGGCCAAGAGACCCAGTACTTC. It specifies CASSLWDGQETQYF. The genes are TRBV9 and TRBJ2-5; D may be TRBD1 or TRBD2 (5 bases each). Germline V gene lookup returns CDR1 SGDLS and CDR2 YYNGEE. The CDR3 extends over 14 amino acids. V was trimmed by 4 bases and J by 1 base, leaving 11 bases between them.

The chain combines TRBV20-1 with TRBJ2-7; 9 nucleotides align to TRBD2. The CDR3 runs to 14 residues. V gave up 0 bases and J gave up 7 bases; unmatched junction bases: 7. Germline V gene lookup returns CDR1 DFQATT and CDR2 SNEGSKA (reference sequence). CDR3 in DNA: TGCAGTGCTAGAGATAGCGGGAGATTTAGTGAGCAGTACTTC. Amino acids: CSARDSGRFSEQYF.

This clonotype was detected many times. The chain employs TRBV6-5 and TRBJ2-7; the D is unclear. This CDR3 spans 14 amino acids. Trimming removed 0 bases from V and 2 bases from J, with 8 bases in between. Germline V gives CDR1 MNHEY, CDR2 SVGAGI. CDR3 sequence: CASSYSWLPYEQYF. CDR3 DNA: TGTGCCAGCAGTTACTCGTGGCTCCCCTACGAGCAGTACTTC.

Remarks on this clonotype: The junction shows a germline mismatch at one end, possibly a read error. This chain connects TRBV6-2 or TRBV6-3 to TRBJ2-7; a weak D match, TRBD1 (6 bases). The CDR3 runs 12 residues. Germline CDR1 MNHEY, CDR2 SVGEGT. Written as DNA, the CDR3 is TGTGCCAGCAGTCTACAGGGCCACGATCAGTACTTC. Its protein is CASSLQGHDQYF.

The CDR3 loop reads CSVEGTGANEKLFF. The CDR3 nucleotides read TGCAGCGTTGAAGGGACTGGAGCTAATGAAAAACTGTTTTTT. This chain connects TRBV29-1 to TRBJ1-4; D gene ambiguous. Looked up from germline, CDR1 is SQVTM and CDR2 is ANQGSEA. Trimming shortened V by 1 base and J by 3 bases, and 9 bases separated the two germline ends. This CDR3 comprises 14 residues.

This clonotype has at least ten counts. The chain couples TRBV7-9 to TRBJ2-7; 7 bases map to TRBD1. This CDR3 contains 13 residues. Germline V lookup: CDR1 SEHNR, CDR2 FQNEAQ (reference sequence). J was trimmed by 5 bases and V by 5 bases; bases with no gene match: 6. CDR3 DNA: TGTGCCAGCAGCCAAGGACAGGCCGACGAGCAGTACTTC. Amino acids: CASSQGQADEQYF.

The rearrangement joins TRBV6-1 to TRBJ2-7, with TRBD1 matching 9 bases. Unmatched junction bases numbered 7, after V lost 10 bases and J lost 0 bases. CDR1 is MNHNS and CDR2 is SASEGT in the germline V gene. The CDR3 loop spans 14 amino acids. The CDR3 sequence: CATIDRGSSYEQYF. In DNA, the CDR3 is TGTGCCACGATTGACAGGGGGAGCTCCTACGAGCAGTACTTC.

This clonotype was recorded at least ten times. The chain recombines TRBV4-1 with TRBJ2-7; D is unresolved. In germline, CDR1 is MGHRA, CDR2 YSYEKL. CDR3 size: 15 residues. The ends were cut back, 6 bases at V and 2 bases at J, with 17 bases in the middle. In nucleotides, the CDR3 is TGCGCCAGCAGTCCAAGCGAAACTGATCCCTACGAGCAGTACTTC. Protein: CASSPSETDPYEQYF.

This chain uses TRBV7-8 with TRBJ2-7, with D uncertain. The V end was cut by 3 bases, the J end by 0 bases, with 9 bases between. The CDR3 length is 14 residues. Germline V lookup: CDR1 SGHVS, CDR2 FQNEAQ. The CDR3 DNA sequence: TGTGCCAGCAGCTTTTCGGTACCCTCCTACGAGCAGTACTTC. Its translation is CASSFSVPSYEQYF. Supplemented by reference TRBV7-8 and TRBJ2-7, the full variable domain reads GAGVSQSPRYKVAKRGQDVALRCDPISGHVSLFWYQQALGQGPEFLTYFQNEAQLDKSGLPSDRFFAERPEGSVSTLKIQRTQQEDSAVYLCASSFSVPSYEQYFGPGTRLTVT.

In its sample, this clonotype was seen many times. Here the CDR3 reads CASEGVGYGYTF. The CDR3 DNA follows: TGTGCCAGCGAGGGGGTGGGCTATGGCTACACCTTC. The chain is built from TRBV4-2 and TRBJ1-2, with D possibly matching TRBD1 (6 bases). In germline, CDR1 is LGHNA, CDR2 YNFKEQ. V was shortened by 8 bases and J by 4 bases, with 11 bases between the two germline ends. The CDR3 covers 12 residues.

This clonotype has a count of ten or more. This chain uses TRBV7-2 with TRBJ2-7, with 11 bases fitting TRBD2. The CDR3 extends over 16 amino acids. Trimming cost V 0 bases and J 2 bases; bases outside gene matches: 3. Germline-derived CDR1 and CDR2 are SGHTA and FQGNSA. As DNA, the CDR3 is TGTGCCAGCAGCTTAGCCGGGACTAGCGGTACCTACGAGCAGTACTTC. Its translation: CASSLAGTSGTYEQYF.

This clonotype was counted ten times or more. The rearrangement links TRBV29-1 to TRBJ1-2; 7 bases line up with TRBD1. After removal of 2 bases from V and 6 bases from J, the junction contained 6 bases not matched to a gene. Germline V CDR1 and CDR2: SQVTM, ANQGSEA. The CDR3 has 13 residues. In DNA, the CDR3 is TGCAGCGTTGAATTACGACAGGGACATGGCTACACCTTC. It yields the protein CSVELRQGHGYTF.

This clonotype showed up many times. The rearrangement links TRBV20-1 to TRBJ1-2; TRBD1 matches 8 bases. V lost 6 bases, J lost 2 bases, and 5 bases stayed unmatched. Germline V gene sequence: CDR1 DFQATT, CDR2 SNEGSKA (reference sequence). This CDR3 region has 13 residues. In DNA, the CDR3 is TGCAGTGCCCCGGACAGGGTAAACTATGGCTACACCTTC. Protein product: CSAPDRVNYGYTF.

The J gene is TRBJ2-2, the V gene TRBV12-3 or TRBV12-4; maybe TRBD2 (6 bases). The CDR3 is 14 residues long. V lost 10 bases and J 1 base, leaving 13 bases between the germline ends. Here the CDR3 DNA reads TGTGCCACCACCGGGACTCGGAACACCGGGGAGCTGTTTTTT. This translates into CATTGTRNTGELFF.

This clonotype was picked up many times. The chain carries TRBV28 and TRBJ2-7, with 9 bases fitting TRBD1. The J segment lost 3 bases and the V segment lost 4 bases, leaving 7 bases of the junction unmatched. CDR3 size: 15 residues. Germline V gene data show CDR1 as MDHEN and CDR2 as SYDVKM. The CDR3 here is CASSSAGQGYYEQYF. DNA of the CDR3: TGTGCCAGCAGTTCGGCGGGACAGGGCTACTACGAGCAGTACTTC.

This clonotype was seen only once. V is TRBV25-1 and J is TRBJ1-2; 7 nucleotides agree with TRBD1. The CDR3 is 13 residues long. Germline-derived CDR1 and CDR2 are MGHDK and SYGVNS. With V trimmed by 4 bases and J by 7 bases, 6 bases remained unmatched. The chain's CDR3 is CASSVDRDRGYTF. The CDR3 DNA sequence: TGTGCCAGCAGTGTCGACAGGGATCGTGGCTACACCTTC.

The chain joins TRBV20-1 to TRBJ1-2; TRBD1 aligns across 8 bases. CDR1 DFQATT and CDR2 SNEGSKA come from the germline V gene (reference sequence). This CDR3 contains 13 residues. J gave up 8 bases and V 5 bases, and 10 bases lay outside the gene matches. The CDR3 DNA reads as TGCAGTGCTCCCAAGACAGGGGATGGGGGCTACACCTTC. The encoded protein is CSAPKTGDGGYTF.

This clonotype showed up many times. The CDR3 DNA reads as TGTGCCAGCAGCTTGCGGAGAATCGGGGGACAGGGTTTCACCGGGGAGCTGTTTTTT. Residues: CASSLRRIGGQGFTGELFF. The rearrangement uses TRBV7-2 and TRBJ2-2, with 9 bases fitting TRBD1. V lost 3 bases, J lost 4 bases, and 15 bases stayed unmatched. Germline assignment: CDR1 SGHTA and CDR2 FQGNSA. The CDR3 has 19 amino acids. The full variable domain, completed using reference TRBV7-2 and TRBJ2-2, is GAGVSQSPSNKVTEKGKDVELRCDPISGHTALYWYRQSLGQGLEFLIYFQGNSAPDKSGLPSDRFSAERTGGSVSTLTIQRTQQEDSAVYLCASSLRRIGGQGFTGELFFGEGSRLTVL.

This clonotype was seen repeatedly, ten times or more. The V gene is TRBV12-3 or TRBV12-4, the J gene TRBJ1-1; perhaps TRBD1 as D (5 bases). CDR3 length: 14 residues. The V end was cut by 5 bases, the J end by 3 bases, with 13 bases between. The CDR3 DNA is TGTGCCAGCAGTACATCGACAGAGGACACTGAAGCTTTCTTT. This encodes CASSTSTEDTEAFF.

This chain joins TRBV30 and TRBJ2-5; TRBD2 might be the D (5 bases). The CDR3 extends over 14 amino acids. Germline V gives CDR1 GTSNPN, CDR2 SVGIG (reference sequence). The V gene lost 2 bases and the J gene lost 6 bases, with 16 bases spanning the gap. The CDR3 sequence is CAWSSYSARQTQYF. The DNA for the CDR3 is TGTGCCTGGAGTTCCTATAGCGCAAGGCAGACCCAGTACTTC.

This clonotype was counted only a few times. This rearrangement joins TRBV29-1 to TRBJ1-6; D is unresolved. V dropped 4 bases and J dropped 9 bases, with 10 bases sitting between them. The CDR3 contains 12 residues. Germline lookup yields CDR1 SQVTM and CDR2 ANQGSEA. Written as DNA, the CDR3 is TGCAGCGTTGCCGAGGGCGGTTCACCCCTCCACTTT. It yields the protein CSVAEGGSPLHF.

The chain couples TRBV28 to TRBJ2-6, with a weak D call TRBD1 (6 bases). The CDR3 spans 15 residues. CDR1 is MDHEN and CDR2 is SYDVKM in the germline V gene. V lost 3 bases and J 4 bases, leaving 10 bases between the germline ends. As DNA, the CDR3 is TGTGCCAGCAGTTTCATCGGACAGGGGGCCAACGTCCTGACTTTC. This encodes CASSFIGQGANVLTF.

This clonotype was counted at least ten times. The V call is TRBV7-9, the J call TRBJ1-1; D is undetermined. This CDR3 is built from 13 residues. Deletions cut 10 bases from V and 0 bases from J, with 12 bases between. Per the germline V gene, CDR1 is SEHNR and CDR2 is FQNEAQ (reference sequence). The CDR3: CATRFQLNTEAFF. As DNA, the CDR3 is TGTGCCACACGATTCCAGTTGAACACTGAAGCTTTCTTT.

There are many counts of this clonotype. The genes are TRBV4-1 and TRBJ1-5; TRBD1 matches 9 bases. CDR1 MGHRA and CDR2 YSYEKL come from the germline V gene. This CDR3 is built from 17 residues. V trimming: 4 bases; J trimming: 4 bases; junction bases outside the gene matches: 11. CDR3 region: CASSRIFWDRVNQPQHF. CDR3 nucleotide sequence: TGCGCCAGCAGCCGCATCTTCTGGGACAGGGTTAATCAGCCCCAGCATTTT.

This clonotype has a count of ten or more. The chain recombines TRBV24-1 with TRBJ1-2; D is possibly TRBD1 (6 bases). Trimming pared 4 bases from V and 14 bases from J, leaving 19 bases between. The CDR3 loop spans 13 amino acids. Germline CDR1 reads KGHDR; CDR2 reads SFDVKD. The CDR3 sequence is CATSEHREGPYTF. The CDR3 DNA sequence: TGTGCCACCAGTGAGCACAGGGAGGGCCCATATACCTTC.

In this sample, this clonotype turned up many times. V usage is TRBV6-5 and J usage is TRBJ2-5; tentative D call: TRBD2 (7 bases). Trimming left V 2 bases short and J 1 base short, with 11 bases between. The germline V gene encodes CDR1 MNHEY and CDR2 SVGAGI. This CDR3 is built from 15 residues. The CDR3 region is CASSYGGAPQETQYF. Here the CDR3 DNA reads TGTGCCAGCAGTTACGGGGGGGCCCCCCAAGAGACCCAGTACTTC.